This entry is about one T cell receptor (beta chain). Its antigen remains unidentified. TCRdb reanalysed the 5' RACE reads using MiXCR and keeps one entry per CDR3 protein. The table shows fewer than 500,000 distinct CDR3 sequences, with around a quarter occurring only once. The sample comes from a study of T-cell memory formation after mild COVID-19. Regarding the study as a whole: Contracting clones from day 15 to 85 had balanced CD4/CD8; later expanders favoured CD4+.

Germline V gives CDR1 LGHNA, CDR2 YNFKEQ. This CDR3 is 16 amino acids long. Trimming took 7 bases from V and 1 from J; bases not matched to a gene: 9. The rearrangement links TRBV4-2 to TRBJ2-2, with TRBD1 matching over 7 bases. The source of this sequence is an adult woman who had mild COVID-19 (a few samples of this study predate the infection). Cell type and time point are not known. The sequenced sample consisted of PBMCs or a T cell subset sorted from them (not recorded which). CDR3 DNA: TGTGCCAGCACGAGGACAGGCGATAGGAACACCGGGGAGCTGTTTTTT. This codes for CASTRTGDRNTGELFF.